These 5 T cell receptor beta chains share one sample of origin, sequenced in a study of blood T cell repertoires in COVID-19. TCRdb keeps only in-frame clones here, not all; method: immunoSEQ multiplex PCR. The sample gives 150,000 to 200,000 clones, 85% to 95% of which show up once; less than 2% is in the top ten. Sequences were obtained from peripheral blood. These TCRs come from a woman between 55 and 75 years old with COVID-19, enrolled during active disease.

The chain joins TRBV5-4 to TRBJ1-1, with D uncertain. Germline V gene sequence: CDR1 SGHNT, CDR2 YYREEE (reference sequence). The CDR3 totals 13 residues. V was shortened by 4 bases and J by 4 bases, with 11 bases between the two germline ends. CDR3 sequence: CASSAREFTEAFF. The CDR3 DNA reads as TGTGCCAGCAGCGCCCGGGAGTTCACTGAAGCTTTCTTT.

The genes are TRBV7-9 and TRBJ1-1; D gene unclear. The CDR3 runs to 15 residues. With 2 bases removed from V and 5 bases from J, the gap between germline ends came to 15 bases. CDR1 is SEHNR and CDR2 is FQNEAQ in the germline V gene (reference sequence). For the CDR3, the DNA is TGTGCCAGCAGCTTACTTCCGGGTTCGGTAACTGAAGCTTTCTTT. This codes for CASSLLPGSVTEAFF.

The chain carries TRBV9 and TRBJ2-5, with 9 bases that match TRBD2. Trimming cost V 0 bases and J 4 bases; bases outside gene matches: 4. The CDR3 is 15 residues long. Per germline, CDR1 SGDLS and CDR2 YYNGEE. DNA of the CDR3: TGTGCCAGCAGCGTAGAGGGACTAGCATCAGAGACCCAGTACTTC. Protein product: CASSVEGLASETQYF.

The chain has TRBV19 and TRBJ2-6, with D hard to call. The CDR3 consists of 15 residues. V was cut by 5 bases and J by 0 bases, with 8 bases left in between. CDR1 LNHDA and CDR2 SQIVND come from the germline V gene (reference sequence). The CDR3 protein is CASSVHNSGANVLTF. For the CDR3, the DNA is TGTGCCAGTAGTGTTCACAACTCTGGGGCCAACGTCCTGACTTTC.

The chain employs TRBV19 and TRBJ1-4; TRBD1 aligns across 7 bases. Trimming cost V 5 bases and J 1 base; bases outside gene matches: 4. Germline V gives CDR1 LNHDA, CDR2 SQIVND (reference sequence). CDR3 length equals 15 residues. The CDR3 is CASSAYRGTNEKLFF. CDR3 nucleotides: TGTGCCAGTAGTGCCTACAGGGGAACTAATGAAAAACTGTTTTTT.